This TCR beta chain was identified in a study of CD8 T cells in Susac syndrome. On the study more broadly: Patients with Susac syndrome were therapy-naive, on corticosteroids, or on intravenous immunoglobulin alone at the time that blood was drawn.

Diagnostic criteria for definite or probable disease, in their recently defined form, were met by the patients with Susac syndrome. The TEMRA cells underwent FACS enrichment, while the CD8+ and CD4+ T cells underwent negative isolation. V trimming: 4 bases; J trimming: 3 bases; junction bases outside the gene matches: 2. CDR1 and CDR2 (germline): KGHDR, SFDVKD. There are 14 residues in the CDR3. Worth noting for this clonotype: What it binds is unknown.

The RNA, about 0.45 to 1 ug, was put through reverse transcription using random hexamers. TCRdb re-called the immunoSEQ multiplex PCR reads through MiXCR, storing one row per CDR3 protein. The sample includes around 110,000 distinct CDR3 sequences, 96% of them seen just once. Study-wide results and limits: It was acknowledged by the study that relatively few individuals were included in its TCR sequencing and HLA analysis.

The sequencing sample was made of CD4+ T cells from PBMCs. The chain joins TRBV24-1 to TRBJ2-5, with 9 bases identical to TRBD2. This receptor was obtained from a human donor with Susac syndrome. CDR3 sequence: CATSDVAGEETQYF. The CDR3 nucleotides are TGTGCCACCAGTGACGTAGCGGGAGAAGAGACCCAGTACTTC.